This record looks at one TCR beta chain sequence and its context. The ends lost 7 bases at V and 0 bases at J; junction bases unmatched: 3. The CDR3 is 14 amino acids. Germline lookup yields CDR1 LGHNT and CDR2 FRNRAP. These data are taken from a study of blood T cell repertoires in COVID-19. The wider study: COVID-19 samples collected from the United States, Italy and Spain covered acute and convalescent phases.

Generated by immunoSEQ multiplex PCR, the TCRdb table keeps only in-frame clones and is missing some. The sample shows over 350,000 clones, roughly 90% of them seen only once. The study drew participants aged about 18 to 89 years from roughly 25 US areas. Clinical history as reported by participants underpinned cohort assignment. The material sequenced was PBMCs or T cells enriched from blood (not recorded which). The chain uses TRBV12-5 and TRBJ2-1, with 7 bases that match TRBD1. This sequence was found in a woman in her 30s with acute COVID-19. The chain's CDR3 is CASADRASYNEQFF. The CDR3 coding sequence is TGTGCTAGTGCTGACAGGGCCTCCTACAATGAGCAGTTCTTC.